The rows below give T cell receptor beta chains drawn from one sample of a study of OX40 agonist ivuxolimab in advanced cancers. The data were produced by immunoSEQ multiplex PCR, yet TCRdb's version contains in-frame clones alone and is incomplete. The sample contains tens of thousands of clones, more than 80% of which appear only once. Here the sequenced sample was CD4+ or CD8+ T cells sorted from blood, taken in a trial of the OX40 agonist ivuxolimab. The origin of the receptors is an adult with an advanced solid tumor such as melanoma, head and neck, liver or kidney cancer. CDR3s include the opening cysteine and the closing phenylalanine or tryptophan. D genes are given only for firm matches. Clone sizes are given selectively: once, few, many, or a class where the clone is expanded.

D: NA; V: TRBV2; J: TRBJ2-7; size: NA; CDR3: CASSGYEQYF
D: TRBD2; V: TRBV6-1; J: TRBJ2-1; size: NA; CDR3: CASVGSGAYNEQFF
D: TRBD1; V: TRBV27; J: TRBJ2-7; size: few; CDR3: CASSSQGDEQYF
D: TRBD2; V: TRBV19; J: TRBJ2-7; size: NA; CDR3: CASNSGLAGVFEQYF
D: TRBD2; V: TRBV5-1; J: TRBJ2-1; size: few; CDR3: CASSGTSGISYNEQFF
D: NA; V: TRBV6-6; J: NA; size: NA; CDR3: CASSGLASGYEQYF
D: NA; V: TRBV10-3; J: TRBJ2-6; size: NA; CDR3: CAIGPYSGANVLTF
D: TRBD1; V: TRBV5-1; J: TRBJ2-2; size: NA; CDR3: CASRDRGFRGSNTGELFF
D: TRBD2; V: TRBV15; J: TRBJ2-3; size: NA; CDR3: CATSLFQGRLAGATDTQYF
D: TRBD2; V: TRBV10-3; J: TRBJ2-2; size: NA; CDR3: CAIRVVTSANTGELFF
D: NA; V: TRBV7-9; J: TRBJ2-1; size: NA; CDR3: CASNEQFF
D: NA; V: TRBV6-5; J: TRBJ2-1; size: NA; CDR3: CASSLRSSYNEQFF
D: NA; V: TRBV14; J: TRBJ2-7; size: NA; CDR3: CASSQVDRPRQYF
D: NA; V: TRBV30; J: TRBJ2-7; size: NA; CDR3: CAWRSVLDSYEQYF
D: TRBD2; V: TRBV10-2; J: TRBJ2-1; size: NA; CDR3: CASSLSGRANEQFF
D: TRBD1; V: TRBV6-5; J: TRBJ2-7; size: NA; CDR3: CASSYSAGGTYEQYF
D: TRBD1; V: TRBV5-1; J: TRBJ2-5; size: NA; CDR3: CASSSRAGTGGLETQYF
D: NA; V: TRBV5-6; J: TRBJ1-5; size: few; CDR3: CASGYRTNQPQHF
D: NA; V: TRBV5-4; J: TRBJ1-3; size: NA; CDR3: CASSPTTGNTIYF
D: NA; V: TRBV7-6; J: TRBJ1-3; size: NA; CDR3: CASSLGVGNGNTIYF
D: NA; V: TRBV21-1; J: TRBJ2-5; size: NA; CDR3: CASSKRRDRGRETQYF
D: NA; V: TRBV19; J: TRBJ1-1; size: NA; CDR3: CASSKARPTEAFF
D: TRBD1; V: TRBV28; J: TRBJ2-2; size: NA; CDR3: CASSLQVWDRENTGELFF
D: NA; V: TRBV11-2; J: TRBJ1-1; size: NA; CDR3: CASSLGVSTEAFF
D: NA; V: TRBV27; J: TRBJ1-1; size: once; CDR3: CASMDMGSTEAFF
D: NA; V: TRBV14; J: TRBJ2-7; size: NA; CDR3: CASSQNAGAGDEQYF
D: TRBD2; V: TRBV11-3; J: TRBJ2-1; size: NA; CDR3: CASSSPSGAEEQFF
D: NA; V: TRBV19; J: TRBJ2-7; size: NA; CDR3: CASSIAGGEPYEQYF
D: TRBD1; V: TRBV6-1; J: TRBJ1-5; size: once; CDR3: CASSERDRANQPQHF
D: TRBD2; V: TRBV19; J: TRBJ2-7; size: NA; CDR3: CASSISLAGIYEQYF
D: NA; V: TRBV9; J: TRBJ2-7; size: NA; CDR3: CASSPRRELRYEQYF
D: NA; V: TRBV10-1; J: TRBJ2-7; size: NA; CDR3: CASSESLGNEQYF
D: NA; V: TRBV19; J: TRBJ2-7; size: NA; CDR3: CASSSRLGYEQYF
D: NA; V: TRBV6-5; J: TRBJ1-4; size: NA; CDR3: CASSAKFADAEKLFF
D: NA; V: TRBV2; J: TRBJ2-5; size: NA; CDR3: CASSHRGPQETQYF
D: NA; V: TRBV27; J: TRBJ1-2; size: NA; CDR3: CASRITGTNFYGYTF
D: NA; V: TRBV2; J: TRBJ1-4; size: NA; CDR3: CASREQGVREKLFF
D: NA; V: TRBV6-6; J: TRBJ1-5; size: NA; CDR3: CASSYLGNQPQHF
D: NA; V: TRBV10-3; J: TRBJ2-2; size: once; CDR3: CATELGDGELFF
D: NA; V: TRBV7-9; J: TRBJ2-4; size: NA; CDR3: CASSLADGENIQYF
D: NA; V: TRBV7-9; J: TRBJ2-7; size: NA; CDR3: CASSPKQGTYEQYF
D: NA; V: TRBV10-1; J: TRBJ1-4; size: NA; CDR3: CTEHEQNEKLFF